The 23 T cell receptor beta chains given below trace back to one sample, sequenced in a study of T cell responses to AZD1222 COVID-19 vaccine. Using immunoSEQ multiplex PCR, the repertoire was profiled, and TCRdb retains in-frame clones only, with some absent. Of about 120,000 clones in the sample, over 85% were seen once. The sequenced sample was peripheral blood, obtained on day 0 of AZD1222 vaccination. All receptors come from an adult in good health.

The rearrangement uses TRBV10-3 and TRBJ1-1; D is unresolved. Germline assignment: CDR1 ENHRY and CDR2 SYGVKD. The germline V and J ends were trimmed by 8 bases and 3 bases, with 4 bases remaining between them. The CDR3 length is 10 residues. CDR3 protein: CAIGHTEAFF. CDR3 nucleotides: TGTGCCATCGGACACACTGAAGCTTTCTTT.

This clone appeared a single time. The CDR3 loop is CASSPGGDQPQHF. CDR3 nucleotide sequence: TGCGCCAGCAGCCCAGGGGGCGATCAGCCCCAGCATTTT. The chain uses TRBV5-1 and TRBJ1-5; TRBD1 aligns across 8 bases. The CDR3 runs to 13 residues. Trimming at V came to 4 bases and at J to 5 bases, leaving 2 bases not matched to a gene. Germline CDR1 is SGHRS and CDR2 is YFSETQ.

V gene TRBV9 combines with J gene TRBJ1-1, with 7 bases fitting TRBD1. This CDR3 region has 14 residues. Germline V gives CDR1 SGDLS, CDR2 YYNGEE. Trimming took 4 bases from V and 1 from J; bases not matched to a gene: 4. CDR3 region: CASSTGVKNTEAFF. CDR3 nucleotide sequence: TGTGCCAGCAGCACAGGGGTAAAGAACACTGAAGCTTTCTTT.

The CDR3 region is CASQGPGNTIYF. The CDR3 DNA is TGTGCCAGTCAGGGCCCTGGAAACACCATATATTTT. The gene calls are TRBV9 and TRBJ1-3, with a possible D match to TRBD1 (5 bases). This CDR3 spans 12 amino acids. Germline V gene sequence: CDR1 SGDLS, CDR2 YYNGEE. Deletions cut 8 bases from V and 2 bases from J, with 8 bases between.

The chain employs TRBV28 and TRBJ1-1; TRBD1 aligns across 8 bases. The CDR3 runs 15 residues. Losses at the gene ends were 4 bases for V and 5 bases for J; bases not matched to a gene: 9. CDR1 and CDR2 from the germline V gene are MDHEN and SYDVKM. CDR3 protein: CASSSPSGGGTEAFF. The CDR3 DNA sequence: TGTGCCAGCAGTTCCCCGTCAGGGGGCGGTACTGAAGCTTTCTTT.

The chain couples TRBV5-1 to TRBJ1-4; no reliable D call. Per the germline V gene, CDR1 is SGHRS and CDR2 is YFSETQ. This CDR3 contains 14 residues. V dropped 4 bases and J dropped 0 bases, with 7 bases sitting between them. In nucleotides, the CDR3 is TGCGCCAGCAGCCCCACCTCAACTAATGAAAAACTGTTTTTT. The encoded protein is CASSPTSTNEKLFF. Based on the CDR3 plus reference TRBV5-1 and TRBJ1-4, the full variable domain is KAGVTQTPRYLIKTRGQQVTLSCSPISGHRSVSWYQQTPGQGLQFLFEYFSETQRNKGNFPGRFSGRQFSNSRSEMNVSTLELGDSALYLCASSPTSTNEKLFFGSGTQLSVL.

This chain joins TRBV5-5 and TRBJ1-2, with D perhaps matching TRBD1 (5 bases). CDR3 length equals 15 residues. Per germline, CDR1 SGHKS and CDR2 YYEKEE (reference sequence). The ends were cut back, 3 bases at V and 6 bases at J, with 18 bases in the middle. The CDR3 sequence: CASSWARDGTNGYTF. The CDR3 region has the DNA TGTGCCAGCAGCTGGGCTAGGGACGGCACAAATGGCTACACCTTC.

The chain is built from TRBV30 and TRBJ2-7, with 14 bases aligning to TRBD2. This CDR3 has 15 amino acids. Germline-derived CDR1 and CDR2 are GTSNPN and SVGIG (reference sequence). V was pared by 4 bases and J by 5 bases, with 7 bases of the junction left unmatched. The CDR3 nucleotides read TGTGCCTGGACCCTCGGGACTAGCGGGAGACACGAGCAGTACTTC. As protein: CAWTLGTSGRHEQYF.

The chain employs TRBV7-9 and TRBJ1-2, with TRBD1 identical over 7 bases. The V segment lost 1 base and the J segment 3 bases; nucleotides outside the gene matches: 11. The CDR3 length is 17 residues. Germline V gene data show CDR1 as SEHNR and CDR2 as FQNEAQ (reference sequence). CDR3 in amino acids: CASSLDRGRGHHYGYTF. Here the CDR3 DNA reads TGTGCCAGCAGCTTAGATCGAGGGAGGGGGCATCACTATGGCTACACCTTC.

The gene calls are TRBV27 and TRBJ2-2; no clear D. Per the germline V gene, CDR1 is MNHEY and CDR2 is SMNVEV (reference sequence). V lost 3 bases and J lost 6, with 2 bases in between. The CDR3 is made up of 11 amino acids. CDR3 nucleotide sequence: TGTGCCAGCAGTTTGTCCGGGGAGCTGTTTTTT. This sequence encodes CASSLSGELFF.

The chain links TRBV12-5 to TRBJ2-3; D may be TRBD2 (7 bases). Germline CDR1 LGHNT, CDR2 FRNRAP. With 4 bases removed from V and 3 bases from J, the gap between germline ends came to 11 bases. The CDR3 is made up of 14 amino acids. In nucleotides, the CDR3 is TGTGCTAGTGGTTCGGGGGGCAGTACAGATACGCAGTATTTT. Its protein product is CASGSGGSTDTQYF. The full variable domain, with the rest looked up from reference TRBV12-5 and TRBJ2-3, is DARVTQTPRHKVTEMGQEVTMRCQPILGHNTVFWYRQTMMQGLELLAYFRNRAPLDDSGMPKDRFSAEMPDATLATLKIQPSEPRDSAVYFCASGSGGSTDTQYFGPGTRLTVL.

This chain uses TRBV6-5 with TRBJ2-2; D perhaps matches TRBD2 (6 bases). Germline lookup yields CDR1 MNHEY and CDR2 SVGAGI. Deletions cut 6 bases from V and 1 base from J, with 12 bases between. CDR3 length: 15 residues. CDR3: CASSGTGLNTGELFF. The CDR3 nucleotides are TGTGCCAGCAGCGGGACTGGGCTGAACACCGGGGAGCTGTTTTTT.

The genes are TRBV5-1 and TRBJ2-3, with TRBD2 matching over 8 bases. Germline-derived CDR1 and CDR2 are SGHRS and YFSETQ. The CDR3 loop spans 16 amino acids. V dropped 6 bases and J dropped 6; count of bases not matched to a gene: 15. The CDR3 spells CASTPRGGGPSDTQYF. CDR3 DNA: TGCGCCAGCACCCCGCGGGGCGGGGGGCCTTCGGATACGCAGTATTTT.

J is TRBJ2-7 and V is TRBV4-1; tentatively, D is TRBD1 (6 bases). Trimming shortened V by 2 bases and J by 4 bases, and 6 bases separated the two germline ends. Per germline, CDR1 MGHRA and CDR2 YSYEKL. The CDR3 is 12 residues long. CDR3 bases: TGCGCCAGCAGCCAAACAGGGTACGAGCAGTACTTC. Amino acids: CASSQTGYEQYF.

This clone was detected only once. The rearrangement joins TRBV12-3 or TRBV12-4 to TRBJ1-2, with a weak D call TRBD1 (5 bases). V gave up 7 bases and J gave up 4 bases, with 13 bases separating them. CDR3 length: 13 amino acids. CDR3 region: CASTSGGGYGYTF. CDR3 sequence (DNA): TGTGCCAGCACCTCTGGGGGTGGCTATGGCTACACCTTC.

CDR3 sequence: CASRSGQPTQPQHF. DNA for the CDR3: TGTGCCAGCAGGTCTGGTCAACCCACTCAGCCCCAGCATTTT. V usage is TRBV2 and J usage is TRBJ1-5; no definite D call. The germline V gene encodes CDR1 SNHLY and CDR2 FYNNEI. This CDR3 has 14 residues. V was trimmed by 6 bases and J by 6 bases, leaving 15 bases between them. The variable domain in full, completed from reference TRBV2 and TRBJ1-5, reads EPEVTQTPSHQVTQMGQEVILRCVPISNHLYFYWYRQILGQKVEFLVSFYNNEISEKSEIFDDQFSVERPDGSNFTLKIRSTKLEDSAMYFCASRSGQPTQPQHFGDGTRLSIL.

This chain joins TRBV6-2 or TRBV6-3 and TRBJ1-5, with D uncertain. V gave up 6 bases and J gave up 2 bases, with 11 bases separating them. The CDR3 has 14 amino acids. In germline, CDR1 is MNHEY, CDR2 SVGEGT. This CDR3 reads CASSPALGNQPQHF. CDR3 DNA sequence: TGTGCCAGCAGCCCTGCACTGGGCAATCAGCCCCAGCATTTT.

The chain joins TRBV19 to TRBJ2-7; D remains ambiguous. Germline V gives CDR1 LNHDA, CDR2 SQIVND (reference sequence). The CDR3 covers 14 residues. V gave up 4 bases and J gave up 2 bases, with 12 bases separating them. The CDR3 coding sequence is TGTGCCAGTAGTAGTCTCCACCCCGCCTACGAGCAGTACTTC. Its translation: CASSSLHPAYEQYF.

This chain connects TRBV19 to TRBJ1-3, with a weak D call TRBD1 (5 bases). Germline CDR1 and CDR2: LNHDA and SQIVND (reference sequence). This CDR3 spans 16 amino acids. V was shortened by 2 bases and J by 0 bases, with 11 bases between the two germline ends. The CDR3 DNA follows: TGTGCCAGTAGTATACCCCGGGGCCTCTCTGGAAACACCATATATTTT. This codes for CASSIPRGLSGNTIYF.

The chain carries TRBV2 and TRBJ2-5, with D unresolved. This CDR3 comprises 15 residues. Germline V CDR1 and CDR2: SNHLY, FYNNEI. Trimming stripped 6 bases from V and 2 bases from J, with 16 bases between. This CDR3 reads CASSRTEVQQETQYF. The CDR3 DNA reads TGTGCCAGCAGCCGCACTGAGGTACAGCAAGAGACCCAGTACTTC.

The V call is TRBV19, the J call TRBJ2-1; 12 nucleotides match TRBD1. The CDR3 runs 14 residues. Germline trimming cut 4 bases from V and 8 bases from J; bases unmatched to any gene: 3. The germline V gene encodes CDR1 LNHDA and CDR2 SQIVND (reference sequence). In DNA form, the CDR3 reads TGTGCCAGTAGTAGGGGACAGGGGGCCTATGAGCAGTTCTTC. Protein: CASSRGQGAYEQFF.

V usage is TRBV30 and J usage is TRBJ2-1, with D perhaps assigned TRBD1 or TRBD2 (5 bases each). CDR3 size: 14 residues. Trimming left V 1 base short and J 6 bases short, with 13 bases between. Germline V gives CDR1 GTSNPN, CDR2 SVGIG (reference sequence). The CDR3 nucleotides read TGTGCCTGGAGTGGGGGGAGCAGGTTCAATGAGCAGTTCTTC. Its protein product is CAWSGGSRFNEQFF.

This sequence joins TRBV3-1 (or the pseudogene TRBV3-2) and TRBJ1-6, with unresolved D. The CDR3 covers 12 residues. The V end lost 4 bases, the J end lost 8 bases, and 6 bases lay between the germline ends. Germline V gene lookup returns CDR1 LGHDT and CDR2 YNNKEL (reference sequence). CDR3 region: CASSLGDSPLHF. Written as DNA, the CDR3 is TGTGCCAGCAGCCTTGGGGATTCACCCCTCCACTTT.